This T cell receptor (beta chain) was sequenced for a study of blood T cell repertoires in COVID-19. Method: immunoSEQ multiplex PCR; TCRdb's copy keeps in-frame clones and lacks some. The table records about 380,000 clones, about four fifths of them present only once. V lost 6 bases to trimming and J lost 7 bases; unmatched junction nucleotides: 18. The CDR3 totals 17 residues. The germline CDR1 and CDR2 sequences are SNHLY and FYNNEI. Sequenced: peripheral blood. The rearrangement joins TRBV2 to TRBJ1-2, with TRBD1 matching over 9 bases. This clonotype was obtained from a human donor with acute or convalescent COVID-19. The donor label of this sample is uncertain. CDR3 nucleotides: TGTGCCAGCAGCTCCTCGGGACAGGGAAGGTCGTTGGGTGGCTACACCTTC. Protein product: CASSSSGQGRSLGGYTF.